These 27 T cell receptor beta chains originate from one sample sequenced in a study of T cell repertoires in cytomegalovirus infection. No cognate antigen is known for these TCRs. One entry per CDR3 protein results from TCRdb running MiXCR on the reads. The sample has approximately 270,000 distinct CDR3 sequences; roughly a fifth are singletons. The sequenced sample was cultured PBMCs, obtained from culture after CMV antigen stimulation. The receptor set was obtained from a human donor in good health (CMV status not recorded). Some clones in this sample may be carry-over from other donors' samples.

This clonotype appeared a few times. The rearrangement links TRBV7-9 to TRBJ2-1; 7 nucleotides agree with TRBD2. CDR1 is SEHNR and CDR2 is FQNEAQ in the germline V gene (reference sequence). Trimming at V came to 4 bases and at J to 0 bases, leaving 6 bases not matched to a gene. The CDR3 totals 16 residues. CDR3 nucleotide sequence: TGTGCCAGCAGCTCAACTAGCGTTAACTCCTACAATGAGCAGTTCTTC. It translates to CASSSTSVNSYNEQFF.

The rearrangement links TRBV6-5 to TRBJ2-7; perhaps D is TRBD1 or TRBD2 (5 bases each). The ends were cut back, 0 bases at V and 4 bases at J, with 13 bases in the middle. CDR1 and CDR2 (germline): MNHEY, SVGAGI. The CDR3 is 15 amino acids. CDR3 coding DNA: TGTGCCAGCAGTTACTCGTACCATGGGGGATACGAGCAGTACGTC. Its translation is CASSYSYHGGYEQYV.

The chain employs TRBV15 and TRBJ2-1; possible D gene TRBD1, 6 bases. Germline CDR1 LNHNV, CDR2 YYDKDF (reference sequence). V gave up 3 bases and J gave up 8 bases, with 20 bases separating them. CDR3 length equals 16 residues. In nucleotides, the CDR3 is TGTGCCACCAGCAGTTCGACAGGTTACCAGGCGGATGAGCAGTTCTTC. Encoded protein: CATSSSTGYQADEQFF.

Many counts were recorded for this clonotype. The J gene is TRBJ2-6, the V gene TRBV15; tentatively, D is TRBD2 (5 bases). The CDR3 is 16 amino acids. V dropped 8 bases and J dropped 4 bases, with 18 bases sitting between them. The germline V gene encodes CDR1 LNHNV and CDR2 YYDKDF (reference sequence). In DNA, the CDR3 is TGTGCCACCGCAAGAGGGAACCCGTGGGGGGCCAACGTCCTGACTTTC. Amino acid sequence: CATARGNPWGANVLTF.

The sample holds a few counts of this clonotype. The V and J genes are TRBV7-9 and TRBJ2-7; 11 bases are a match to TRBD2. This CDR3 is built from 12 residues. J was trimmed by 6 bases and V by 7 bases; bases with no gene match: 2. The germline V gene has CDR1 SEHNR and CDR2 FQNEAQ (reference sequence). The CDR3 reads CASTGLAGEQYV. In DNA, the CDR3 is TGTGCCAGCACTGGACTAGCGGGCGAGCAGTACGTC.

The CDR3 sequence: CATGTEFNEQFF. The DNA of the CDR3 is TGTGCCACTGGGACTGAATTCAATGAGCAGTTCTTC. This chain connects TRBV2 to TRBJ2-1, with a weak D call TRBD2 (6 bases). Deletions cut 10 bases from V and 6 bases from J, with 13 bases between. CDR1 SNHLY and CDR2 FYNNEI come from the germline V gene. This CDR3 is 12 amino acids long.

This clonotype was seen repeatedly, ten times or more. The chain has TRBV11-2 and TRBJ2-1; TRBD2 matches at 11 bases. There are 16 residues in the CDR3. CDR1 SGHAT and CDR2 FQNNGV come from the germline V gene. J gave up 3 bases and V 2 bases, and 3 bases lay outside the gene matches. CDR3 amino acids: CASSLPGLAVYNEQFF. CDR3 coding DNA: TGTGCCAGCAGCTTACCGGGACTAGCGGTCTACAATGAGCAGTTCTTC.

This clonotype was recorded many times. The V and J genes are TRBV7-8 and TRBJ2-7, with D maybe TRBD1 (5 bases). The V and J ends lost 0 bases and 3 bases respectively, with 18 bases between them. Germline V gene data show CDR1 as SGHVS and CDR2 as FQNEAQ. The CDR3 extends over 17 amino acids. This CDR3 reads CASSLAVLRQTLYEQYF. The CDR3 DNA follows: TGTGCCAGCAGCTTAGCGGTTCTGAGACAGACCCTCTACGAGCAGTACTTC.

This chain uses TRBV10-3 with TRBJ2-1, with TRBD2 matching 7 bases. The CDR3 contains 14 residues. Trimming removed 4 bases from V and 6 bases from J; junction bases left unmatched: 6. CDR1 and CDR2 (germline): ENHRY, SYGVKD. CDR3 residues: CAISAAGVPNEQFF. The CDR3 DNA is TGTGCCATCAGTGCCGCGGGAGTTCCCAATGAGCAGTTCTTC.

This clonotype was found many times. The gene calls are TRBV7-2 and TRBJ1-1; TRBD1 is a possible D gene (5 bases). Germline V lookup: CDR1 SGHTA, CDR2 FQGNSA. Deletions cut 0 bases from V and 4 bases from J, with 9 bases between. The CDR3 sequence is 14 residues long. The CDR3 spells CASSLAWGGTEAFF. The DNA of the CDR3 is TGTGCCAGCAGCTTAGCTTGGGGGGGCACTGAAGCTTTCTTT.

The chain has TRBV7-8 and TRBJ1-1; 9 bases line up with TRBD1. Germline assignment: CDR1 SGHVS and CDR2 FQNEAQ. V shed 5 bases and J 6 bases; nucleotides not matched to a gene: 10. The CDR3 has 15 residues. The CDR3 loop is CASSIPRDRVAEAFF. DNA for the CDR3: TGTGCCAGCAGCATCCCGCGGGACAGGGTGGCTGAAGCTTTCTTT.

This clonotype came up a few times. The rearrangement uses TRBV11-1 and TRBJ2-3; 11 bases align to TRBD2. V gave up 1 base and J gave up 2 bases; unmatched junction bases: 2. This CDR3 has 16 amino acids. Germline-derived CDR1 and CDR2 are SGHAT and FQDESV (reference sequence). The CDR3: CASSLVTSGATDTQYF. The DNA for the CDR3 is TGTGCCAGCAGCTTAGTGACTAGCGGGGCCACAGATACGCAGTATTTT.

There are a few counts of this clonotype. This chain connects TRBV5-4 to TRBJ1-2; maybe TRBD1 (5 bases). The CDR3 has 14 amino acids. V was cut by 2 bases and J by 4 bases, with 12 bases left in between. From germline, CDR1 is SGHNT and CDR2 YYREEE (reference sequence). CDR3 in amino acids: CASSFLGLRYGYTF. The CDR3 DNA sequence: TGTGCCAGCAGCTTTCTGGGGCTCCGCTATGGCTACACCTTC.

The rearrangement uses TRBV5-4 and TRBJ2-1; D possibly uses TRBD1 or TRBD2 (5 bases each). With 1 base removed from V and 9 bases from J, the gap between germline ends came to 14 bases. This CDR3 is 14 amino acids long. Per the germline V gene, CDR1 is SGHNT and CDR2 is YYREEE (reference sequence). The CDR3 bases are TGTGCCAGCAGCTTGCAGTTACGGGGCTTTGAGCAGTTCTTC. This encodes CASSLQLRGFEQFF.

A few counts support this clonotype. The chain recombines TRBV19 with TRBJ2-1; D remains unclear. The CDR3 is 12 amino acids. Germline CDR1 and CDR2: LNHDA and SQIVND (reference sequence). Trimming pared 4 bases from V and 4 bases from J, leaving 5 bases between. The CDR3 protein is CASSKGYNEQFF. The DNA for the CDR3 is TGTGCCAGTAGTAAAGGGTACAATGAGCAGTTCTTC.

The chain employs TRBV6-6 and TRBJ1-2; no firm D call. The CDR3 has 13 residues. Germline V CDR1 and CDR2: MNHNY, SVGAGI (reference sequence). Trimming left V 11 bases short and J 7 bases short, with 20 bases between. In nucleotides, the CDR3 is TGTGCCGCCGGCGCCGATGCAAAAGGTGGCTACACCTTC. Translated: CAAGADAKGGYTF.

The chain combines TRBV20-1 with TRBJ1-2; TRBD1 matches 8 bases. The V gene end was trimmed by 3 bases and the J gene end by 8 bases; junction bases not matched to a gene: 8. Per germline, CDR1 DFQATT and CDR2 SNEGSKA (reference sequence). The CDR3 loop spans 13 amino acids. This CDR3 is CSASHDRGVGYTF. The CDR3, as DNA: TGCAGTGCTAGTCACGACAGGGGTGTAGGCTACACCTTC.

This clonotype was observed many times. V is TRBV7-2 and J is TRBJ1-4; 10 bases agree with TRBD1. The CDR3 consists of 14 residues. The V and J ends lost 5 bases and 7 bases, in that order; junction bases with no gene match: 4. Germline loops: CDR1 SGHTA, CDR2 FQGNSA. CDR3 bases: TGTGCCAGCAGCCCGGGACAGGGGAGTGAAAAACTGTTTTTT. Encoded protein: CASSPGQGSEKLFF.

At least ten counts were recorded for this clonotype. The chain uses TRBV7-2 and TRBJ2-7; D not certain. Trimming took 5 bases from V and 7 from J, leaving 15 bases between them. This CDR3 has 13 residues. Germline V CDR1 and CDR2: SGHTA, FQGNSA. CDR3 coding DNA: TGTGCCAGCAGCCTAAACGAGCTGGGGGAGCAGTACGTC. Its translation: CASSLNELGEQYV.

This clonotype has a count of ten or more. The chain employs TRBV7-8 and TRBJ2-7, with unresolved D. V was pared by 5 bases and J by 1 base, with 18 bases between. Germline V gene lookup returns CDR1 SGHVS and CDR2 FQNEAQ. This CDR3 region has 16 residues. The chain's CDR3 is CASSPRTRLLSYEQYV. The CDR3 coding sequence is TGTGCCAGCAGCCCCCGTACCCGACTTCTTTCCTACGAGCAGTACGTC.

This clonotype was detected only a few times. J is TRBJ2-6 and V is TRBV12-3 or TRBV12-4; 7 bases match TRBD2. Trimming took 7 bases from V and 2 from J; bases not matched to a gene: 8. The CDR3 contains 16 residues. The CDR3 DNA follows: TGTGCCAGCATCTGGGGGGGAGTTGCTGGGGCCAACGTCCTGACTTTC. Protein: CASIWGGVAGANVLTF.

This clonotype appeared many times. The J gene is TRBJ2-3, the V gene TRBV7-2; no reliable D call. The CDR3 spans 15 residues. Per the germline V gene, CDR1 is SGHTA and CDR2 is FQGNSA. V was cut by 1 base and J by 2 bases, with 10 bases left in between. As DNA, the CDR3 is TGTGCCAGCAGCTTAGGTGTCACCTACACAGATACGCAGTATTTT. It specifies CASSLGVTYTDTQYF.

The chain employs TRBV19 and TRBJ1-1; a possible D gene is TRBD1 (6 bases). V was shortened by 6 bases and J by 4 bases, with 15 bases between the two germline ends. Germline CDR1 and CDR2: LNHDA and SQIVND (reference sequence). The CDR3 covers 14 residues. The DNA for the CDR3 is TGTGCCAGTAGACCGGGACAAGAGAGCACTGAAGCTTTCTTT. It specifies CASRPGQESTEAFF.

CDR3 nucleotide sequence: TGTGCCAGTAGCAGGACGGAGTCCTACGAGCAGTACTTC. As protein: CASSRTESYEQYF. The rearrangement links TRBV19 to TRBJ2-7; D is unclear. The V gene's germline CDR1 is LNHDA and CDR2 SQIVND (reference sequence). The ends were cut back, 6 bases at V and 1 base at J, with 10 bases in the middle. The CDR3 loop spans 13 amino acids.

The chain couples TRBV7-8 to TRBJ1-1, with a tentative D call TRBD1 (6 bases). Germline V CDR1 and CDR2: SGHVS, FQNEAQ. Between the trimmed V and J ends, which lost 2 bases and 0 bases, there was a span of 10 bases. The CDR3 extends over 15 amino acids. In nucleotides, the CDR3 is TGTGCCAGCAGCTTAAGACAGGCCATGAACACTGAAGCTTTCTTT. Encoded protein: CASSLRQAMNTEAFF.

This chain connects TRBV4-1 to TRBJ1-4, with a weak D call TRBD1 (5 bases). Germline loops: CDR1 MGHRA, CDR2 YSYEKL. The ends were cut back, 0 bases at V and 7 bases at J, with 12 bases in the middle. This CDR3 is 15 amino acids long. This CDR3 reads CASSQDGGGGEKLFF. The CDR3, as DNA: TGCGCCAGCAGCCAAGACGGTGGGGGTGGTGAAAAACTGTTTTTT.

This clonotype was counted only a few times. The chain employs TRBV7-2 and TRBJ2-5, with 9 bases matching TRBD1. V was clipped by 5 bases and J by 8 bases; unmatched bases: 9. This CDR3 spans 14 amino acids. Germline values: CDR1 SGHTA, CDR2 FQGNSA. The CDR3 region has the DNA TGTGCCAGCAGCCCTTCCGGGACAGGGAAAACCCAGTACTTC. Translated, it gives CASSPSGTGKTQYF.